This entry lists 24 T cell receptor beta chains sequenced from one sample in a study of monozygotic twins with cystic fibrosis. Some clones are missing from TCRdb's copy, which holds only in-frame ones; the method was immunoSEQ multiplex PCR. The repertoire holds tens of thousands of clones, with roughly 97% as singletons. The sequenced sample consisted of blood. These receptors were obtained from a girl under 10 years old with cystic fibrosis.

This chain uses TRBV18 with TRBJ1-4, with D perhaps TRBD1 (5 bases). The CDR3 contains 15 residues. V was clipped by 6 bases and J by 6 bases, with 17 bases between them. CDR1 and CDR2 from the germline V gene are KGHSH and LQKENI. CDR3 nucleotides: TGTGCCAGCTCGTCACTTGGGGGGTCGGATGAAAAACTGTTTTTT. Its protein product is CASSSLGGSDEKLFF.

CDR3 amino acids: CASSYTRDSRQETQYF. The CDR3 DNA sequence: TGTGCCAGCAGTTATACTAGGGACAGTCGACAAGAGACCCAGTACTTC. The genes are TRBV11-3 and TRBJ2-5; 7 nucleotides match TRBD1. J was trimmed by 2 bases and V by 6 bases; bases with no gene match: 12. The CDR3 is 16 amino acids. Looked up from germline, CDR1 is SGHNT and CDR2 is YENEEA.

This chain uses TRBV5-1 with TRBJ2-1, with TRBD2 matching over 9 bases. The germline V gene encodes CDR1 SGHRS and CDR2 YFSETQ. V lost 7 bases, J lost 15 bases, and 8 bases stayed unmatched. The CDR3 has 11 amino acids. CDR3 DNA: TGCGCCAGCGGTGAGCGGGAGGCAGGGTTCTTC. Encoded protein: CASGEREAGFF.

CDR3 DNA sequence: TGCGCCAGCTATCCCGGGACCGGGGCCAACACTGAAGCTTTCTTT. Translation gives CASYPGTGANTEAFF. The chain uses TRBV5-1 and TRBJ1-1, with a possible D match to TRBD1 (5 bases). CDR3 length equals 15 residues. Germline V lookup: CDR1 SGHRS, CDR2 YFSETQ. The ends were cut back, 7 bases at V and 2 bases at J, with 18 bases in the middle.

V usage is TRBV7-3 and J usage is TRBJ2-7; weak D call: TRBD1 (6 bases). The V and J ends lost 4 bases and 3 bases respectively, with 10 bases between them. The CDR3 contains 13 residues. The germline CDR1 and CDR2 sequences are SGHTA and FQGTGA. CDR3 nucleotides: TGTGCCAGCAGCTCCAACAGGGACTACGAGCAGTACTTC. Its translation: CASSSNRDYEQYF. The entire variable domain, with the rest obtained from reference TRBV7-3 and TRBJ2-7, is as follows: GAGVSQTPSNKVTEKGKYVELRCDPISGHTALYWYRQSLGQGPEFLIYFQGTGAADDSGLPNDRFFAVRPEGSVSTLKIQRTERGDSAVYLCASSSNRDYEQYFGPGTRLTVT.

The V and J genes are TRBV27 and TRBJ2-7, with TRBD1 identical over 9 bases. The V gene end was trimmed by 5 bases and the J gene end by 4 bases; junction bases not matched to a gene: 9. Germline V gene lookup returns CDR1 MNHEY and CDR2 SMNVEV (reference sequence). This CDR3 comprises 15 residues. CDR3 nucleotide sequence: TGTGCCAGCAGTACAGGGGGCTTATCATCTTACGAGCAGTACTTC. Its protein is CASSTGGLSSYEQYF.

This clone has only one observation. The genes are TRBV6-4 and TRBJ2-3; 7 nucleotides align to TRBD1. CDR3 length equals 14 residues. The V gene end was trimmed by 6 bases and the J gene end by 2 bases; junction bases not matched to a gene: 5. CDR1 is MRHNA, CDR2 SNTAGT, per germline. As DNA, the CDR3 is TGTGCCAGCAGCCGACAGGGAGACACAGATACGCAGTATTTT. Translated, it gives CASSRQGDTDTQYF.

V gene TRBV5-1 combines with J gene TRBJ2-5; D uncertain. This CDR3 has 13 amino acids. Germline V gives CDR1 SGHRS, CDR2 YFSETQ. Trimming cost V 5 bases and J 2 bases, with 10 bases left between them. CDR3: CASSRAPQETQYF. The CDR3 nucleotides are TGCGCCAGCAGTCGGGCTCCTCAAGAGACCCAGTACTTC.

This clone was detected only once. CDR3 nucleotides: TGTGCCAGCAGCCCCGGGGGCCCGTGGACTGAAGCTTTCTTT. Amino acids: CASSPGGPWTEAFF. This chain joins TRBV6-6 and TRBJ1-1; a possible D gene is TRBD1 (6 bases). The CDR3 loop spans 14 amino acids. Per germline, CDR1 MNHNY and CDR2 SVGAGI (reference sequence). V was clipped by 6 bases and J by 5 bases, with 16 bases between them.

The chain has TRBV27 and TRBJ2-7; 11 nucleotides align to TRBD2. The germline CDR1 and CDR2 sequences are MNHEY and SMNVEV (reference sequence). CDR3 size: 15 residues. With 5 bases clipped from V and 2 bases from J, the junction kept 5 bases outside the gene matches. CDR3 amino acids: CASSPRGLAAYEQYF. The CDR3 DNA reads TGTGCCAGCAGTCCTCGGGGACTAGCGGCCTACGAGCAGTACTTC.

The chain employs TRBV25-1 and TRBJ1-2, with TRBD1 as a possible D gene (6 bases). The CDR3 consists of 12 residues. The germline gives CDR1 MGHDK, CDR2 SYGVNS. The germline V and J ends were trimmed by 9 bases and 5 bases, with 13 bases remaining between them. CDR3: CASGITGYGYTF. CDR3 nucleotides: TGTGCCAGTGGGATCACAGGGTATGGCTACACCTTC.

The V gene is TRBV27, the J gene TRBJ1-2, with a weak D call TRBD1 (6 bases). V lost 6 bases to trimming and J lost 3 bases, with 11 bases between them. Germline V lookup: CDR1 MNHEY, CDR2 SMNVEV (reference sequence). This CDR3 comprises 13 residues. The DNA for the CDR3 is TGTGCCAGCAGCCCAACAGGGTACTATGGCTACACCTTC. Amino acids: CASSPTGYYGYTF.

This sequence joins TRBV27 and TRBJ2-7; possible D gene TRBD2, 6 bases. The germline gives CDR1 MNHEY, CDR2 SMNVEV (reference sequence). The CDR3 extends over 15 amino acids. Trimming stripped 0 bases from V and 1 base from J, with 10 bases between. This chain's CDR3 is CASSLSEGESYEQYF. The DNA of the CDR3 is TGTGCCAGCAGTTTATCGGAGGGTGAGTCCTACGAGCAGTACTTC.

The J gene is TRBJ2-7, the V gene TRBV6-6; TRBD1 agrees at 10 bases. This CDR3 has 15 residues. The germline V gene encodes CDR1 MNHNY and CDR2 SVGAGI (reference sequence). Trimming at V came to 4 bases and at J to 3 bases, leaving 6 bases not matched to a gene. This CDR3 reads CASSSSRDRGYEQYF. The CDR3 DNA reads as TGTGCCAGCAGTTCTTCTCGGGACAGGGGCTACGAGCAGTACTTC.

The chain couples TRBV19 to TRBJ1-1; D is undetermined. The germline V gene has CDR1 LNHDA and CDR2 SQIVND (reference sequence). Trimming shortened V by 5 bases and J by 4 bases, and 17 bases separated the two germline ends. The CDR3 runs to 15 residues. CDR3 in DNA: TGTGCCAGTAGTCCCAACCTCTACGGGAGCACTGAAGCTTTCTTT. Residues: CASSPNLYGSTEAFF.

The chain employs TRBV5-8 and TRBJ2-2; 7 bases fit TRBD2. V shed 3 bases and J 5 bases; nucleotides not matched to a gene: 7. The CDR3 loop spans 15 amino acids. CDR1 is SGHTS and CDR2 is YDEGEE in the germline V gene. The CDR3 nucleotides read TGTGCCAGCAGCTCGCGGGAGTTGCGGACCGGGGAGCTGTTTTTT. Encoded protein: CASSSRELRTGELFF.

This chain uses TRBV27 with TRBJ1-3; possible D gene TRBD1, 5 bases. The CDR3 consists of 19 residues. Germline CDR1 is MNHEY and CDR2 is SMNVEV (reference sequence). Deletions cut 6 bases from V and 3 bases from J, with 27 bases between. CDR3 sequence: CASSPNYPGTQYLGNTIYF. In DNA form, the CDR3 reads TGTGCCAGCAGCCCTAATTATCCCGGGACCCAGTACCTTGGAAACACCATATATTTT.

The V gene is TRBV9, the J gene TRBJ2-1, with D perhaps matching TRBD1 or TRBD2 (5 bases each). The CDR3 has 16 residues. V lost 2 bases to trimming and J lost 2 bases, with 14 bases between them. CDR1 SGDLS and CDR2 YYNGEE come from the germline V gene. The DNA for the CDR3 is TGTGCCAGCAGCGTCTCCGGGACCGACACCTACAATGAGCAGTTCTTC. It is translated as CASSVSGTDTYNEQFF.

The rearrangement joins TRBV6-6 to TRBJ2-7, with 10 positions matching TRBD1. The germline V gene encodes CDR1 MNHNY and CDR2 SVGAGI (reference sequence). V gave up 6 bases and J gave up 7 bases; unmatched junction bases: 15. The length of the CDR3 is 16 residues. CDR3 sequence (DNA): TGTGCCAGCAGCCCCCCCGTCGGACAGGGGGTTTTGGAGCAGTACTTC. It codes for CASSPPVGQGVLEQYF.

The chain couples TRBV9 to TRBJ1-3, with D tentatively TRBD1 (5 bases). Trimming removed 0 bases from V and 6 bases from J, with 13 bases in between. The CDR3 is made up of 15 amino acids. The germline gives CDR1 SGDLS, CDR2 YYNGEE. The DNA for the CDR3 is TGTGCCAGCAGCGTAGAGGAGGGGTTCGTAAACACCATATATTTT. It is translated as CASSVEEGFVNTIYF.

This chain connects TRBV28 to TRBJ1-2; TRBD1 aligns across 10 bases. V gave up 6 bases and J gave up 8 bases; unmatched junction bases: 9. This CDR3 region has 14 residues. CDR1 and CDR2 (germline): MDHEN, SYDVKM. In nucleotides, the CDR3 is TGTGCCAGCAGCTATCCGGACAGGGGGACCGGCTACACCTTC. It yields the protein CASSYPDRGTGYTF.

This sequence joins TRBV5-6 and TRBJ1-5, with TRBD1 matching 7 bases. The trim removed 4 bases at V and 4 bases at J, leaving 8 bases unmatched. The CDR3 spans 15 residues. Looked up from germline, CDR1 is SGHDT and CDR2 is YYEEEE. The CDR3 is CASSTMGQTNQPQHF. The DNA for the CDR3 is TGTGCCAGCAGCACCATGGGACAGACTAATCAGCCCCAGCATTTT.

V is TRBV15 and J is TRBJ1-2; D gene ambiguous. From germline, CDR1 is LNHNV and CDR2 YYDKDF (reference sequence). The CDR3 sequence is 14 residues long. With 5 bases removed from V and 3 bases from J, the gap between germline ends came to 13 bases. The CDR3 DNA sequence: TGTGCCACCAGCGAGGAGAGGGCCTACTATGGCTACACCTTC. Amino acid sequence: CATSEERAYYGYTF.

V and J are TRBV6-1 and TRBJ2-5, with D unclear. The CDR3 runs to 16 residues. Germline CDR1 is MNHNS and CDR2 is SASEGT. V was shortened by 2 bases and J by 1 base, with 14 bases between the two germline ends. The CDR3 sequence is CASSESTGWFQETQYF. The CDR3 coding sequence is TGTGCCAGCAGTGAATCTACTGGATGGTTCCAAGAGACCCAGTACTTC.